The sample holds a few counts of the clone carrying this T cell receptor beta chain. The data are from a study of T-cell memory formation after mild COVID-19. Germline values: CDR1 LNHDA, CDR2 SQIVND (reference sequence). Trimming took off 1 base at V and 10 bases at J, with 7 bases between the two ends. The CDR3 is made up of 11 amino acids. TCRdb passed the 5' RACE reads through MiXCR, listing each CDR3 protein once. The sample includes 150,000 to 200,000 distinct CDR3 sequences, roughly 18% of them seen just once. The specimen sequenced was PBMCs or a T cell subset sorted from them (not recorded which). This TCR was recovered from a young man who had mild COVID-19 (a few samples of this study predate the infection). Cell type and time point are not known. The chain links TRBV19 to TRBJ1-2; no clear D gene. This CDR3 is CASSIGEAYTF. As DNA, the CDR3 is TGTGCCAGTAGTATAGGGGAGGCCTACACCTTC.